One and the same sample provided the 13 T cell receptor beta chains below, sequenced in a study of graft-versus-host responses after intestinal transplantation. Their antigen targets remain unknown. The repertoire was sequenced with immunoSEQ multiplex PCR; TCRdb's copy has only in-frame clones and lacks some. The top ten hold around 0.18% of the sample, which has fewer than 90,000 clones, about 94% seen once. Sequenced here: unstimulated CD4+ T cells sorted from spleen or lymph node cells, sampled before transplant. Receptors originate from a human donor who was the organ donor for an intestinal transplant.

V gene TRBV18 combines with J gene TRBJ2-3; 8 bases line up with TRBD2. The CDR3 is 16 amino acids. V dropped 0 bases and J dropped 4; count of bases not matched to a gene: 6. The V gene's germline CDR1 is KGHSH and CDR2 LQKENI. CDR3 loop: CASSPPGLVGPDTQYF. In nucleotides, the CDR3 is TGTGCCAGCTCACCACCGGGACTAGTTGGACCAGATACGCAGTATTTT.

J is TRBJ1-1 and V is TRBV18; the D gene is possibly TRBD1 (5 bases). The germline CDR1 and CDR2 sequences are KGHSH and LQKENI. This CDR3 has 13 residues. Trimming took 1 base from V and 5 from J, leaving 8 bases between them. The CDR3 sequence: CASSPQGRTEAFF. CDR3 DNA sequence: TGTGCCAGCTCACCACAGGGGCGGACTGAAGCTTTCTTT.

V usage is TRBV18 and J usage is TRBJ2-5, with 7 bases that match TRBD1. Germline V lookup: CDR1 KGHSH, CDR2 LQKENI. Trimming took 4 bases from V and 5 from J; bases not matched to a gene: 4. CDR3 length equals 13 residues. CDR3 amino acids: CASSRQGGETQYF. In nucleotides, the CDR3 is TGTGCCAGCTCACGACAGGGTGGCGAGACCCAGTACTTC.

The chain employs TRBV6-5 and TRBJ1-4, with a possible D match to TRBD1 (5 bases). Germline CDR1 MNHEY, CDR2 SVGAGI. CDR3 length equals 13 residues. Trimming pared 2 bases from V and 6 bases from J, leaving 7 bases between. In nucleotides, the CDR3 is TGTGCCAGCAGTTACAACAGGCATGAAAAACTGTTTTTT. It encodes CASSYNRHEKLFF.

V is TRBV18 and J is TRBJ2-2; D is perhaps TRBD1 (5 bases). With 6 bases removed from V and 0 bases from J, the gap between germline ends came to 14 bases. This CDR3 comprises 16 residues. CDR1 is KGHSH and CDR2 is LQKENI in the germline V gene. The CDR3 sequence is CASSERTNSNTGELFF. Here the CDR3 DNA reads TGTGCCAGCTCCGAAAGGACAAACTCGAACACCGGGGAGCTGTTTTTT.

This sequence joins TRBV2 and TRBJ1-1; 12 bases are shared with TRBD1. Trimming removed 7 bases from V and 6 bases from J; junction bases left unmatched: 3. From germline, CDR1 is SNHLY and CDR2 FYNNEI. This CDR3 contains 13 residues. The CDR3 spells CASNRDRGPEAFF. CDR3 nucleotide sequence: TGTGCCAGCAACCGGGACAGGGGGCCTGAAGCTTTCTTT.

The chain carries TRBV27 and TRBJ2-7, with D perhaps TRBD2 (5 bases). The CDR3 has 15 amino acids. Germline-derived CDR1 and CDR2 are MNHEY and SMNVEV (reference sequence). Trimming took 8 bases from V and 4 from J, leaving 21 bases between them. The CDR3 here is CASRSDYMGRYEQYF. CDR3 bases: TGTGCCAGCCGAAGCGATTACATGGGGAGATACGAGCAGTACTTC.

The chain combines TRBV2 with TRBJ1-2; D is possibly TRBD1 (5 bases). Trimming removed 4 bases from V and 0 bases from J, with 18 bases in between. CDR1 SNHLY and CDR2 FYNNEI come from the germline V gene. This CDR3 has 17 amino acids. CDR3 nucleotide sequence: TGTGCCAGCAGTGCCGGGGGGTCGGTGGGTTCTAACTATGGCTACACCTTC. This translates into CASSAGGSVGSNYGYTF. Supplemented by reference TRBV2 and TRBJ1-2, the full variable domain reads EPEVTQTPSHQVTQMGQEVILRCVPISNHLYFYWYRQILGQKVEFLVSFYNNEISEKSEIFDDQFSVERPDGSNFTLKIRSTKLEDSAMYFCASSAGGSVGSNYGYTFGSGTRLTVV.

The rearrangement links TRBV2 to TRBJ1-6; tentative D call: TRBD1 (5 bases). The germline V gene encodes CDR1 SNHLY and CDR2 FYNNEI. The CDR3 extends over 17 amino acids. V dropped 5 bases and J dropped 0 bases, with 14 bases sitting between them. For the CDR3, the DNA is TGTGCCAGCAGTCGCCTGGGACTGAGCTCCTATAATTCACCCCTCCACTTT. Translating gives CASSRLGLSSYNSPLHF.

The chain recombines TRBV4-2 with TRBJ1-5, with 7 bases matching TRBD1. V trimming: 3 bases; J trimming: 1 base; junction bases outside the gene matches: 9. This CDR3 is 17 amino acids long. CDR1 and CDR2 from the germline V gene are LGHNA and YNFKEQ. CDR3 sequence (DNA): TGTGCCAGCAGCCAGGCTAGACAGGGCCTGAGCAATCAGCCCCAGCATTTT. This translates into CASSQARQGLSNQPQHF.

The V call is TRBV28, the J call TRBJ1-6; D remains unclear. Germline V gives CDR1 MDHEN, CDR2 SYDVKM. Trimming pared 7 bases from V and 3 bases from J, leaving 10 bases between. The CDR3 covers 14 residues. The CDR3, as DNA: TGTGCCAGCACTCGGGCCAACTATAATTCACCCCTCCACTTT. This gives the protein CASTRANYNSPLHF.

As for this clone: This specimen includes other DNA sequences encoding the same CDR3. This chain joins TRBV15 and TRBJ2-2; 10 bases agree with TRBD1. Trimming at V came to 1 base and at J to 7 bases, leaving 9 bases not matched to a gene. Germline assignment: CDR1 LNHNV and CDR2 YYDKDF (reference sequence). The CDR3 consists of 17 residues. CDR3 sequence reads: CATSRGRTGGRNGELFF. The CDR3 nucleotides are TGTGCCACCAGCAGAGGCCGGACAGGGGGTCGGAACGGGGAGCTGTTTTTT.

The J gene is TRBJ2-7, the V gene TRBV4-1; D perhaps matches TRBD2 (7 bases). This CDR3 region has 15 residues. Trimming removed 1 base from V and 6 bases from J, with 16 bases in between. Germline V gives CDR1 MGHRA, CDR2 YSYEKL. The CDR3 region is CASSQGTGGPSEQYF. In nucleotides, the CDR3 is TGCGCCAGCAGCCAAGGAACCGGGGGGCCGAGCGAGCAGTACTTC.